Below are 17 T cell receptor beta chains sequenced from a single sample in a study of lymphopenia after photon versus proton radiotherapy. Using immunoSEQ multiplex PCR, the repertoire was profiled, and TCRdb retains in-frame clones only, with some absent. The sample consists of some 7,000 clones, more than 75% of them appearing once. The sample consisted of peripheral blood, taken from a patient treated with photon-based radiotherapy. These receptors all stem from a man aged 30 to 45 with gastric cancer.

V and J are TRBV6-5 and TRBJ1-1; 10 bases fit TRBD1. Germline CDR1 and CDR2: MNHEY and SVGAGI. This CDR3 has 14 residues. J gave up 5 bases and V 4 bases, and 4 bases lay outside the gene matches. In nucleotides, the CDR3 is TGTGCCAGCAGTTCCCCGGGACAGGGGACTGAAGCTTTCTTT. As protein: CASSSPGQGTEAFF.

The chain's CDR3 is CASSPAYHGGVYNEQFF. DNA for the CDR3: TGTGCCAGCAGCCCCGCTTACCATGGCGGAGTCTACAATGAGCAGTTCTTC. This chain joins TRBV11-2 and TRBJ2-1; D unclear. From germline, CDR1 is SGHAT and CDR2 FQNNGV. The CDR3 has 17 residues. V gave up 5 bases and J gave up 3 bases, with 20 bases separating them.

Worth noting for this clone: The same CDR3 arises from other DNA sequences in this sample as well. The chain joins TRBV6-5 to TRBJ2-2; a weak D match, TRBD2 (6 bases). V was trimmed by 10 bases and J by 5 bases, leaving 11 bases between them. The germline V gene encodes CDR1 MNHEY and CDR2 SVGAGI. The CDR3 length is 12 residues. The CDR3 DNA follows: TGTGCCACCAACGGGGGTACCGGGGAGCTGTTTTTT. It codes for CATNGGTGELFF.

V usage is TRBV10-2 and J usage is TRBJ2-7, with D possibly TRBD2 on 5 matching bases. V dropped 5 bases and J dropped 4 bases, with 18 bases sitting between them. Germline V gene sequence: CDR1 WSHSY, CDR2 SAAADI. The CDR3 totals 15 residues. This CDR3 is CASSFVNLGVYEQYF. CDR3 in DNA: TGCGCCAGCAGTTTCGTGAATTTGGGAGTGTACGAGCAGTACTTC.

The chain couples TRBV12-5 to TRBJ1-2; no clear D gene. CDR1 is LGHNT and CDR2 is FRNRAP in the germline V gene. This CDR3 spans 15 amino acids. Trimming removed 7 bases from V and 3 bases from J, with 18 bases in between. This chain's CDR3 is CASANEEQRYYGYTF. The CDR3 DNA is TGTGCTAGTGCAAATGAGGAACAGCGGTACTATGGCTACACCTTC.

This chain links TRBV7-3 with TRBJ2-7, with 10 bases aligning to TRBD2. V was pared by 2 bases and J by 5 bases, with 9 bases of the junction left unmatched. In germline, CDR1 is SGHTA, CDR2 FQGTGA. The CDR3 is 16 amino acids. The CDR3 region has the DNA TGTGCCAGCAGCTTAGCGTACGGGAGCGGGAGGGACGAGCAGTACTTC. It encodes CASSLAYGSGRDEQYF.

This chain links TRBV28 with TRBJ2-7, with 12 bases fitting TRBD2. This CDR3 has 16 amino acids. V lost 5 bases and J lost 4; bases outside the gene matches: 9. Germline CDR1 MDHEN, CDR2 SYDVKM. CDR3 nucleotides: TGTGCCAGCAGTACTCCGACTAGCGGGAGTTATTACGAGCAGTACTTC. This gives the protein CASSTPTSGSYYEQYF.

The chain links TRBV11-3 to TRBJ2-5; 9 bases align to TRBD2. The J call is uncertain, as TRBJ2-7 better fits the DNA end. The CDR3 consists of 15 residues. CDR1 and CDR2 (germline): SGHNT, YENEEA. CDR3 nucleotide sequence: TGTGCCAGCAGCTTATTGGCTAGCGGGGAGGGCGAGCAGTACTTC. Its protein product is CASSLLASGEGEQYF.

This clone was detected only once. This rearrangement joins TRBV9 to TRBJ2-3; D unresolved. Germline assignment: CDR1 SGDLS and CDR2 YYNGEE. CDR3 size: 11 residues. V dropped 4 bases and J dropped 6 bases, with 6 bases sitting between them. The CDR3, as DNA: TGTGCCAGCAGCCGTAGGGATACGCAGTATTTT. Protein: CASSRRDTQYF.

CDR3 DNA sequence: TGTGCCAGCAGCTTAGGACAGGGAGGTGAAAAACTGTTTTTT. Encoded protein: CASSLGQGGEKLFF. The V gene is TRBV7-9, the J gene TRBJ1-4, with 7 bases matching TRBD1. This CDR3 is built from 14 residues. V shed 1 base and J 7 bases; nucleotides not matched to a gene: 3. Germline CDR1 and CDR2: SEHNR and FQNEAQ (reference sequence).

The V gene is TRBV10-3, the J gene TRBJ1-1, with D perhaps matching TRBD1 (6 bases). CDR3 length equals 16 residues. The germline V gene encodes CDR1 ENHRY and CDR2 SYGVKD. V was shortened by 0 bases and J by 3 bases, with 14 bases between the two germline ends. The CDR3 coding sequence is TGTGCCATCAGTGAGTCGTGGTGGTCAGGGGACACTGAAGCTTTCTTT. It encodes CAISESWWSGDTEAFF.

The CDR3 protein is CASSGGQINYNEQFF. DNA of the CDR3: TGTGCCAGCAGCGGGGGGCAGATAAACTACAATGAGCAGTTCTTC. The V gene is TRBV11-3, the J gene TRBJ2-1; D is tentatively TRBD1 or TRBD2 (6 bases each). The CDR3 is 15 amino acids. Germline V gives CDR1 SGHNT, CDR2 YENEEA. V was cut by 5 bases and J by 3 bases, with 14 bases left in between.

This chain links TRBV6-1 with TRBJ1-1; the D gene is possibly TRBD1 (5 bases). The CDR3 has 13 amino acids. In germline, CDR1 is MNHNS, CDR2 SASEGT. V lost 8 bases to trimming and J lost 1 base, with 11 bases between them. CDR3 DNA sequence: TGTGCCAGCGGAGGGACTTGGAACACTGAAGCTTTCTTT. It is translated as CASGGTWNTEAFF.

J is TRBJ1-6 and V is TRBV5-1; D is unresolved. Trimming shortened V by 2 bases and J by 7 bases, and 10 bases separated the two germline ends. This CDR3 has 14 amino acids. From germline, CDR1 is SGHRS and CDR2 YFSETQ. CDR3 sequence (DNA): TGCGCCAGCAGCTTCCGAGTTGGCAATTCACCCCTCCACTTT. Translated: CASSFRVGNSPLHF.

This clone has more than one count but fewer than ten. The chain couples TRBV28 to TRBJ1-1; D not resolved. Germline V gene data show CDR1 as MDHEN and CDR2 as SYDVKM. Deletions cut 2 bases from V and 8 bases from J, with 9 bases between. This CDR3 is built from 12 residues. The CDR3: CASSLGRLEAFF. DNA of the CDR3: TGTGCCAGCAGTTTAGGACGGTTGGAAGCTTTCTTT.

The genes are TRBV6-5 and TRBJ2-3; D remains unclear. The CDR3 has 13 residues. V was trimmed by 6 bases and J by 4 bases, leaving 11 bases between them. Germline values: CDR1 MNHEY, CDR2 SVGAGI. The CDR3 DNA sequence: TGTGCCAGCAGCACGGTTTCCCCAGATACGCAGTATTTT. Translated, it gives CASSTVSPDTQYF.

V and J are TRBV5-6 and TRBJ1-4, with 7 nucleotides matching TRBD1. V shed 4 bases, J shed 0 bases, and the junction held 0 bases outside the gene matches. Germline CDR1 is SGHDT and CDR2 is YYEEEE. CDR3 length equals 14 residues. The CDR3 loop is CASSRGPTNEKLFF. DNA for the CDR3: TGTGCCAGCAGCAGGGGGCCAACTAATGAAAAACTGTTTTTT. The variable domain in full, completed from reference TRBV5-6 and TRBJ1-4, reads DAGVTQSPTHLIKTRGQQVTLRCSPKSGHDTVSWYQQALGQGPQFIFQYYEEEERQRGNFPDRFSGHQFPNYSSELNVNALLLGDSALYLCASSRGPTNEKLFFGSGTQLSVL.